Presented here are 22 T cell receptor beta chains from one specimen sequenced in a study of CD8 T cells in ankylosing spondylitis. Each CDR3 protein gets one entry after TCRdb re-called the 5' RACE reads with MiXCR. This sample has some 130,000 distinct CDR3 sequences, with more than 5.5% found just once. The material sequenced was blood, either unsorted or a sorted T cell fraction (not recorded which). The receptors come from a female donor with ankylosing spondylitis or in good health (not recorded which).

This clonotype came up many times. The chain carries TRBV5-1 and TRBJ2-2; possible D gene TRBD2, 5 bases. CDR3 size: 15 residues. Per the germline V gene, CDR1 is SGHRS and CDR2 is YFSETQ. V shed 4 bases and J shed 5 bases, with 15 bases lying between them. In nucleotides, the CDR3 is TGCGCCAGCAGCCCGAAAGTAGGCGGGACCGGGGAGCTGTTTTTT. Amino acids: CASSPKVGGTGELFF.

This chain connects TRBV7-1 to TRBJ2-3; no definite D call. TRBV7-1 is an ORF; its function is uncertain. V lost 3 bases, J lost 3 bases, and 7 bases lay in between. This CDR3 has 13 residues. This CDR3 is CASSSDMTDTQYF. As DNA, the CDR3 is TGTGCCAGCAGCTCCGACATGACAGATACGCAGTATTTT.

This clonotype was seen ten or more times. The chain employs TRBV6-5 and TRBJ2-2; D call uncertain. The V end lost 1 base, the J end lost 2 bases, and 8 bases lay between the germline ends. This CDR3 spans 15 amino acids. CDR1 MNHEY and CDR2 SVGAGI come from the germline V gene. CDR3 sequence (DNA): TGTGCCAGCAGTTACTTCCACCCCAACACCGGGGAGCTGTTTTTT. Residues: CASSYFHPNTGELFF.

This clonotype has a count of ten or more. The J gene is TRBJ2-3, the V gene TRBV6-1; D call uncertain. From germline, CDR1 is MNHNS and CDR2 SASEGT. This CDR3 has 14 residues. Trimming stripped 2 bases from V and 4 bases from J, with 10 bases between. The CDR3 DNA reads as TGTGCCAGCAGTGAAACGGGCCGCGCAGATACGCAGTATTTT. Residues: CASSETGRADTQYF.

The sample holds a few counts of this clonotype. The chain links TRBV30 to TRBJ2-3; maybe TRBD2 (6 bases). The CDR3 runs 15 residues. The V end lost 0 bases, the J end lost 4 bases, and 14 bases lay between the germline ends. Germline CDR1 GTSNPN, CDR2 SVGIG (reference sequence). In nucleotides, the CDR3 is TGTGCCTGGAGTGTATCGGCAGCGGGCCCAGATACGCAGTATTTT. Amino acid sequence: CAWSVSAAGPDTQYF. Combining the CDR3 with reference TRBV30 and TRBJ2-3 gives the whole variable domain SQTIHQWPATLVQPVGSPLSLECTVEGTSNPNLYWYRQAAGRGLQLLFYSVGIGQISSEVPQNLSASRPQDRQFILSSKKLLLSDSGFYLCAWSVSAAGPDTQYFGPGTRLTVL.

This clonotype was seen more than once but under ten times. The chain uses TRBV7-9 and TRBJ1-6; no firm D call. This CDR3 comprises 13 residues. Trimming shortened V by 5 bases and J by 11 bases, and 13 bases separated the two germline ends. Germline V gene lookup returns CDR1 SEHNR and CDR2 FQNEAQ (reference sequence). This chain's CDR3 is CASSPTTRAPLHF. The DNA of the CDR3 is TGTGCCAGCAGCCCCACCACTCGTGCACCCCTCCACTTT.

This clonotype was picked up one time. The rearrangement joins TRBV20-1 to TRBJ1-1; D unclear. This CDR3 spans 19 amino acids. Germline CDR1 DFQATT, CDR2 SNEGSKA (reference sequence). The V and J ends lost 6 bases and 0 bases respectively, with 29 bases between them. The CDR3: CSARHLVGSSAGLNTEAFF. CDR3 DNA sequence: TGCAGTGCAAGACATCTCGTCGGCAGTTCGGCAGGTTTGAACACTGAAGCTTTCTTT.

This clonotype has at least ten counts. The V gene is TRBV28, the J gene TRBJ1-4, with TRBD1 matching 8 bases. Unmatched junction bases numbered 11, after V lost 6 bases and J lost 8 bases. The CDR3 has 15 amino acids. Germline values: CDR1 MDHEN, CDR2 SYDVKM. The CDR3 reads CASSPPGGAGEKLFF. In nucleotides, the CDR3 is TGTGCCAGCAGCCCTCCAGGGGGCGCTGGGGAAAAACTGTTTTTT.

Concerning this clonotype: A much larger clone lies one base from this, so it may be a read error. This chain connects TRBV12-3 or TRBV12-4 to TRBJ1-5, with D unclear. This CDR3 region has 13 residues. The CDR3 DNA follows: TGTACCAGCAGTTTGAATAGCAATCAGCCCCAGCATTTT. It is translated as CTSSLNSNQPQHF.

This chain connects TRBV9 to TRBJ1-5, with D perhaps TRBD1 (5 bases). V lost 2 bases and J 5 bases, leaving 14 bases between the germline ends. The CDR3 length is 15 residues. Germline V lookup: CDR1 SGDLS, CDR2 YYNGEE. The CDR3, as DNA: TGTGCCAGCAGCGTCGGAGGGGAACGATATCAGCCCCAGCATTTT. Translation gives CASSVGGERYQPQHF.

This clonotype was found many times. This chain links TRBV25-1 with TRBJ2-7; D remains ambiguous. Germline V gene lookup returns CDR1 MGHDK and CDR2 SYGVNS. The CDR3 totals 15 residues. Trimming pared 4 bases from V and 3 bases from J, leaving 16 bases between. The CDR3 DNA sequence: TGTGCCAGCAGTGCAGCCACTTTACAGAACTACGAGCAGTACTTC. Translating gives CASSAATLQNYEQYF.

This clonotype was seen at least ten times. The chain combines TRBV25-1 with TRBJ2-2; TRBD2 is a possible D gene (6 bases). Per the germline V gene, CDR1 is MGHDK and CDR2 is SYGVNS. With 7 bases removed from V and 9 bases from J, the gap between germline ends came to 9 bases. The length of the CDR3 is 11 residues. The CDR3 region is CASTGGRELFF. The CDR3 nucleotides are TGTGCCAGCACCGGCGGGAGGGAGCTGTTTTTT.

This clonotype occurred many times. This sequence joins TRBV5-1 and TRBJ2-7; 10 bases line up with TRBD1. The V gene end was trimmed by 0 bases and the J gene end by 5 bases; junction bases not matched to a gene: 2. The CDR3 covers 14 residues. Germline assignment: CDR1 SGHRS and CDR2 YFSETQ. CDR3 bases: TGCGCCAGCAGCTTGGGCGGGACAGGGGACGAGCAGTACTTC. This gives the protein CASSLGGTGDEQYF. The full variable domain, with the rest looked up from reference TRBV5-1 and TRBJ2-7, is KAGVTQTPRYLIKTRGQQVTLSCSPISGHRSVSWYQQTPGQGLQFLFEYFSETQRNKGNFPGRFSGRQFSNSRSEMNVSTLELGDSALYLCASSLGGTGDEQYFGPGTRLTVT.

This clonotype was seen repeatedly, ten times or more. The chain has TRBV5-1 and TRBJ1-2; no reliable D call. Germline-derived CDR1 and CDR2 are SGHRS and YFSETQ. V shed 5 bases and J shed 2 bases, with 13 bases lying between them. The CDR3 loop spans 14 amino acids. The CDR3 here is CASRPRTANYGYTF. For the CDR3, the DNA is TGCGCCAGCAGGCCACGGACGGCGAACTATGGCTACACCTTC.

CDR3 loop: CAWSPTGGFYGYTF. The CDR3 region has the DNA TGTGCCTGGAGTCCGACAGGGGGCTTCTATGGCTACACCTTC. The genes are TRBV30 and TRBJ1-2; TRBD1 agrees at 10 bases. The V and J ends lost 2 bases and 4 bases, in that order; junction bases with no gene match: 4. Germline CDR1 and CDR2: GTSNPN and SVGIG (reference sequence). The CDR3 loop spans 14 amino acids.

This clonotype showed up many times. The rearrangement uses TRBV19 and TRBJ1-1, with D unclear. Trimming pared 7 bases from V and 1 base from J, leaving 16 bases between. CDR3 length: 15 residues. From germline, CDR1 is LNHDA and CDR2 SQIVND (reference sequence). The CDR3 protein is CASTFQREGNTEAFF. The CDR3 DNA sequence: TGTGCCAGTACCTTTCAGAGGGAAGGGAACACTGAAGCTTTCTTT.

This clonotype has at least ten counts. The chain uses TRBV5-1 and TRBJ2-5, with 9 bases that match TRBD1. The CDR3 has 15 residues. The germline CDR1 and CDR2 sequences are SGHRS and YFSETQ. V lost 4 bases and J lost 6; bases outside the gene matches: 10. The CDR3 sequence: CASSPWDRDGKTQYF. The CDR3 bases are TGCGCCAGCAGCCCGTGGGACAGGGACGGAAAGACCCAGTACTTC.

The V call is TRBV7-9, the J call TRBJ2-7; TRBD1 matches at 9 bases. In germline, CDR1 is SEHNR, CDR2 FQNEAQ (reference sequence). The CDR3 is 16 residues long. V lost 6 bases, J lost 4 bases, and 13 bases stayed unmatched. The CDR3, as DNA: TGTGCCAGCAGTCCAGGACAGGGGAAAATGGAGTACGAGCAGTACTTC. Its protein product is CASSPGQGKMEYEQYF.

The sample holds many counts of this clonotype. The V gene is TRBV12-3 or TRBV12-4, the J gene TRBJ2-5; D unresolved. The CDR3 length is 13 residues. Deletions cut 0 bases from V and 6 bases from J, with 8 bases between. Here the CDR3 reads CASSLAPKQTQYF. CDR3 DNA: TGTGCCAGCAGTTTAGCCCCGAAGCAGACCCAGTACTTC.

This clonotype has at least ten counts. This rearrangement joins TRBV2 to TRBJ1-2, with D possibly matching TRBD1 (5 bases). The CDR3 totals 15 residues. CDR1 and CDR2 (germline): SNHLY, FYNNEI. V shed 2 bases and J shed 4 bases, with 14 bases lying between them. Here the CDR3 reads CASSESGGVAYGYTF. The DNA for the CDR3 is TGTGCCAGCAGTGAAAGCGGAGGGGTCGCCTATGGCTACACCTTC.

This clonotype was picked up many times. The CDR3 nucleotides are TGTGCCAGCAGTCTCGACAGGGAGGCCGAGCAGTACTTC. It encodes CASSLDREAEQYF. The rearrangement uses TRBV12-3 or TRBV12-4 and TRBJ2-7; tentative D call: TRBD1 (7 bases). V lost 5 bases and J 6 bases, leaving 14 bases between the germline ends. CDR3 length: 13 amino acids.

In its sample, this clonotype was seen many times. The chain is built from TRBV20-1 and TRBJ2-4; weak D call: TRBD2 (5 bases). Germline CDR1 reads DFQATT; CDR2 reads SNEGSKA (reference sequence). V gave up 3 bases and J gave up 9 bases, with 9 bases separating them. The CDR3 covers 11 residues. This chain's CDR3 is CSARAGGIQYF. The CDR3 DNA is TGCAGTGCTAGGGCGGGCGGCATTCAGTACTTC.